This T cell receptor (beta chain) was captured by sequencing in a study of blood T cell repertoires in COVID-19. On the study more broadly: COVID-19 samples from acute and convalescent phases originated in the United States, Italy and Spain. Sources were T cells, B-cell-depleted T cells, or PBMCs; the material itself was cDNA or gDNA.

Original handling: Scientists estimated how many nucleated cells there were by amplifying reference gene primers. Repertoires were generated with immunoSEQ multiplex PCR, while TCRdb's copy carries only in-frame clones and drops some. V and J calls and clone size are as listed in that table; D and trimming were resolved from the DNA. The sample holds about 200,000 clones, 80% to 90% seen once. The junction had 11 bases not matched to a gene; V was cut back by 3 bases and J by 9 bases. Germline V CDR1 and CDR2: SGHAT, FQDESV (reference sequence). The CDR3 is 14 residues long. The V gene is TRBV11-1, the J gene TRBJ2-7, with TRBD1 matching 7 bases. Sample: peripheral blood. This TCR was recovered from a human donor in a cohort sampled during active COVID-19. CDR3 sequence reads: CASSFGTAPNGQYF. The CDR3 DNA reads TGTGCCAGCAGCTTTGGGACAGCGCCGAACGGGCAGTACTTC.